What follows describes a single T cell receptor (beta chain). Its antigen is currently not known. The input lacks base qualities; no much larger clone sits a single base away. Reading from cysteine to phenylalanine, the CDR3 counts 14 amino acids. Solely the CDR3 DNA is kept, with 42 bases framed from the first base. The junction shows trimming of 2 bases on V and 1 base on J, plus 9 bases between the germline ends. The germline V gene specifies KGHSH as CDR1 and LQKENI as CDR2. Using the deep immunoSEQ assay, multiplex PCR amplified TCR CDR3 regions from genomic DNA. Extracted genomic DNA from each cell subset was spread evenly across all wells of several immunoSEQ 96-well plates, with each plate serving as a replicate. For sorted subsets, about 0.2 ug genomic DNA, equal to about 30,000 T cell genomes, was loaded into each replicate PCR. Purified libraries were quantified with a Qubit 3.0 fluorometer, sized on a Bioanalyzer 2100, and re-quantified with the KAPA Library Quantification kit. A separate single-read 150-cycle Illumina NextSeq 550 flow cell was used to sequence each immunoSEQ 96-well plate. The paper's processing steps were these. Because the immunoSEQ output held only junctional sequences and lacked quality scores, the filtering could not match the filtering applied to full-length reads. Sequences were annotated with PyIR, a Python wrapper for IgBLAST v1.9, and V/J genes and CDR3 were assigned using IMGT germline references. Reads were filtered out if the reads had weak V/J assignments (E-value above 1e-6), no CDR3, stop codons, out-of-frame junctions, or ambiguous translated residues. V3J clonotypes were defined by identical inferred V gene, J gene, and CDR3 amino acid sequence. Percentage overlap between repertoires was computed as shared unique clonotypes divided by the size of the smaller repertoire. Three approaches were used to assess repertoire richness: RTK rarefaction, the Chao1 estimator, and Recon v2.1 estimates of unobserved clonotypes. For all TCRbeta clonotypes obtained by the gDNA method from a handful of donors, generation probabilities were computed with OLGA. Here the immuneACCESS table is served through TCRdb, limited to in-frame sequences with V and J called. Missing clones are a known gap in these copies; in checked studies unresolved V genes cover under half, and the rest lacks a known reason. The V and J calls and clone size were taken over from that table, and D and trimming were inferred from the DNA. Here the sample has more than 1.2 million clones; approximately 98.5% occur a single time. The ten largest make up around 0.33% of the sample.

The data derive from a study of shared clonotypes between healthy human individuals (dated by TCRdb to 2018 to 2020). For the study in its entirety: The cohort included three men and a couple of women between 18 and 49 years of age. For each donor, CD4 naive and CD4 memory were each given three plates, CD8 naive was given two plates, and CD8 memory was given one plate. To estimate repertoire size and how much clonotypes are shared between individuals, the study performed deep sequencing of blood TCR repertoires from roughly five healthy adults. Different laboratories and diverse techniques were used to prepare libraries and sequence TCR repertoires, to increase sequencing depth and limit assay-specific biases. Between about 0.8 and 9.5 billion PBMCs per donor were obtained by leukapheresis.

Donors were healthy HIV-negative adults with no recently reported acute infections or vaccinations. Every donor was a Caucasian adult living in Nashville, Tennessee, USA. CD4+ T cells were enriched by magnetic negative selection; naive cells were then positively selected on CD45RA, and the negative fraction formed the memory subset. After blood collection by leukapheresis, PBMCs were isolated using Ficoll-Histopaque density gradient centrifugation and then cryopreserved in the vapor phase of liquid nitrogen. Analytical flow cytometry was used to check the purity and quantity of each magnetically sorted T cell population. Genomic DNA was isolated from each sorted fraction and quantified by UV absorbance on a Nanodrop 2000c. What the authors observed across the whole study: Estimated clonotype richness was generally larger for naive than for memory subsets. Sharing across a handful of donors was observed for about 5% of naive CD4, about 4% of naive CD8, 2% to 2.5% of memory CD4, and roughly 0.43% of memory CD8 clonotypes. Only blood was sampled, and tissue TCR repertoires likely differ from those in blood. Pairwise subsampling led to the expectation that sequencing depth would affect the degree of clonotype sharing among donors. Compared with non-shared clonotypes, the clonotypes found in all four sorted-subset donors had higher generation probabilities. Incomplete sequencing was indicated by rarefaction of sorted-subset datasets, despite the large sequencing depth. The genetic and exposure-history diversity represented was limited by the small number of donors.

Sample: naive CD4+ T cells sorted from blood. The cell subset or site label corresponds to: CD45RA+ positively selected. This receptor was identified in a man aged 25 to 40 in good health. The chain links TRBV18 with TRBJ2-7; the D segment could be TRBD2, given 6 matching bases. The CDR3 here reads CASSPRDFSYEQYF. Read as DNA, the sequence is TGTGCCAGCTCACCAAGGGACTTTTCCTACGAGCAGTACTTC.